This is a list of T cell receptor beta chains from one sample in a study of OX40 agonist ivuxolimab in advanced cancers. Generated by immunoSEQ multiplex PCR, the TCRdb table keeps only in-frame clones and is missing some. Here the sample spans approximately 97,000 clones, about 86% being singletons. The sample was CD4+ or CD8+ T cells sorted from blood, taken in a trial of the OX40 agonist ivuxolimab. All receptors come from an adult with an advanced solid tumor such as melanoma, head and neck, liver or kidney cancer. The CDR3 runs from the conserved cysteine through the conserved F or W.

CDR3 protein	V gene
CASSSGLAGFSYNEQFF	TRBV5-4
CASSPDVYEQYF	TRBV5-1
CASSLTGELHEQFF	TRBV7-2
CASSPGASDTEAFF	TRBV18
CASSIRERGVNQPQHF	TRBV19
CASSGLESYNEQFF	TRBV4-3
CASSVQATANTEAFF	TRBV2
CAWSDDRSSGNTIYF	TRBV30
CASSSRLPPLHF	TRBV7-9
CASSRRQGRQDQPQHF	TRBV18
CASSEWDRWQETQYF	TRBV10-1
CASRVDRGNTGELFF	TRBV6-1
CASSRQGTTNEKLFF	TRBV6-5
CASLGNGELFF	TRBV7-8
CASSLFDLAGVSKEQFF	TRBV5-1
CASTPPGLNTEAFF	TRBV19